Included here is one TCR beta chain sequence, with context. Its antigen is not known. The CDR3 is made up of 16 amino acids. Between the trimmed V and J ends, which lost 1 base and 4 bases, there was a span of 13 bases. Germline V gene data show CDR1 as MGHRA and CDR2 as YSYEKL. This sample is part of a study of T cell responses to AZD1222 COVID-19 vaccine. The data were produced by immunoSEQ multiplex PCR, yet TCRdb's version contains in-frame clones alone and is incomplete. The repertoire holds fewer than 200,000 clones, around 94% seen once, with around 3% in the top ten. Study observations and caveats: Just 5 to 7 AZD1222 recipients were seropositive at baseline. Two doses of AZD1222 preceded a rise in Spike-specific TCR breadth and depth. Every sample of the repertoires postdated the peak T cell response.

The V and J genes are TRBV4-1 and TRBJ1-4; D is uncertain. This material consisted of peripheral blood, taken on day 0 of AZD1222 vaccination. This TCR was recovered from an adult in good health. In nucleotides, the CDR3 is TGCGCCAGCAGCCAAGGCTCTACAATAAGTAATGAAAAACTGTTTTTT. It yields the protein CASSQGSTISNEKLFF.